This T cell receptor beta chain was retrieved from a study of metastatic and nonmetastatic thyroid tumors. About the research overall: Repertoire comparisons spanned blood and tumor or nodule tissue from malignant and benign thyroid patients.

This CDR3 comprises 13 residues. Per the germline V gene, CDR1 is MDHEN and CDR2 is SYDVKM. TCRdb re-called the PCR reads with MiXCR. Among tens of thousands of clones listed, 20% to 25% were seen once. Before thyroid surgery, none of the patients had received any treatment. As to this clone: Compared with germline, one end of the junction differs, possibly owing to a read error.

This receptor was obtained from a female donor with papillary thyroid cancer or a benign thyroid nodule (not recorded which). Some clones in this sample may be carry-over from other donors' samples. This chain links TRBV28 with TRBJ2-7; TRBD2 matches 16 bases. The sequenced sample consisted of tumor tissue. CDR3 in amino acids: CASRLSGTSGRVF. The CDR3 region has the DNA TGTGCCAGCAGACTGTCCGGGACTAGCGGGAGGGTATTC.